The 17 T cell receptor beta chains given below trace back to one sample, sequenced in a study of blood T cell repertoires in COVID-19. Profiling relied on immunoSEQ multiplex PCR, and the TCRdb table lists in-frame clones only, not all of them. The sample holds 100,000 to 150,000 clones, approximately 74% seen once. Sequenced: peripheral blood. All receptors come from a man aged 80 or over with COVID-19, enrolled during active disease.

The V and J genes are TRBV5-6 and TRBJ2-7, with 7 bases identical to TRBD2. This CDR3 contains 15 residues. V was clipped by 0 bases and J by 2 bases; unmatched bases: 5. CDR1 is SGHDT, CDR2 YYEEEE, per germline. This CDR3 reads CASSLGLALTYEQYF. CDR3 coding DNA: TGTGCCAGCAGCTTGGGACTAGCTTTGACCTACGAGCAGTACTTC.

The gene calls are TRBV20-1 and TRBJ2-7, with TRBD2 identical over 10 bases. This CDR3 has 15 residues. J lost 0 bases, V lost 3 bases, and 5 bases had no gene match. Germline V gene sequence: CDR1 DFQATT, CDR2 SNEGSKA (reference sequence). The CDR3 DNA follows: TGCAGTGCTAGTGGGGCTAGCGGGAGCTCCTACGAGCAGTACTTC. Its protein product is CSASGASGSSYEQYF.

The CDR3 DNA follows: TGTGCCAGCAGCGTAGCTGGAGTTAACAATGAGCAGTTCTTC. It is translated as CASSVAGVNNEQFF. V and J are TRBV9 and TRBJ2-1, with D unclear. This CDR3 is built from 14 residues. Trimming left V 0 bases short and J 5 bases short, with 9 bases between. The germline gives CDR1 SGDLS, CDR2 YYNGEE.

Written as DNA, the CDR3 is TGTGCCAGCCGGGGGGAGGGCAATCAGCCCCAGCATTTT. This translates into CASRGEGNQPQHF. V gene TRBV2 combines with J gene TRBJ1-5; tentatively, D is TRBD1 (5 bases). Germline-derived CDR1 and CDR2 are SNHLY and FYNNEI. The germline V and J ends were trimmed by 8 bases and 2 bases, with 10 bases remaining between them. The CDR3 spans 13 residues.

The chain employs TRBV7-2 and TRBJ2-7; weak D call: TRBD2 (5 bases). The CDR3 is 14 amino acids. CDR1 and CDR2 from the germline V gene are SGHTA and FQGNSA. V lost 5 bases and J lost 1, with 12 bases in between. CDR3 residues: CASSLRDLSYEQYF. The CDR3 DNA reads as TGTGCCAGCAGCCTCCGGGATCTATCCTACGAGCAGTACTTC.

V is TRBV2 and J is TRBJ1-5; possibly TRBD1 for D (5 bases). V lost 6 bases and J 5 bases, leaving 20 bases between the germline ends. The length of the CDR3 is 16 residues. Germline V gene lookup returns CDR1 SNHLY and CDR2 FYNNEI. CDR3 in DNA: TGTGCCAGCAGCCCAAGGTTGGGGGGTTTATATCAGCCCCAGCATTTT. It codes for CASSPRLGGLYQPQHF.

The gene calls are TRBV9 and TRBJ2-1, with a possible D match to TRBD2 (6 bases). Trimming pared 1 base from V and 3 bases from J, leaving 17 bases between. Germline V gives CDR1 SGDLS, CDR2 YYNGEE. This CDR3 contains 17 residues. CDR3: CASSVTREARGYNEQFF. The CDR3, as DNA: TGTGCCAGCAGCGTAACGAGGGAGGCTAGGGGCTACAATGAGCAGTTCTTC.

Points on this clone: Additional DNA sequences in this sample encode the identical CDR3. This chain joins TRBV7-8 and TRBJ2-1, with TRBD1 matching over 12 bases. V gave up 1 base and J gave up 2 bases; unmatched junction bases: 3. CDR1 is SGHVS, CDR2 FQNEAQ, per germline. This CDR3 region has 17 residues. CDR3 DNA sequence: TGTGCCAGCAGCTTAGGGGGACAGGGGGCAACCTACAATGAGCAGTTCTTC. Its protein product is CASSLGGQGATYNEQFF.

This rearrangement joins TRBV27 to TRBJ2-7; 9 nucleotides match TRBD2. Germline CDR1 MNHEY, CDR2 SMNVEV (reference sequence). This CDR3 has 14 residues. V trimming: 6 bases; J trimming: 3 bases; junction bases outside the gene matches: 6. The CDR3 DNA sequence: TGTGCCAGCAGCGTGACTAGCGGTAGCTACGAGCAGTACTTC. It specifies CASSVTSGSYEQYF.

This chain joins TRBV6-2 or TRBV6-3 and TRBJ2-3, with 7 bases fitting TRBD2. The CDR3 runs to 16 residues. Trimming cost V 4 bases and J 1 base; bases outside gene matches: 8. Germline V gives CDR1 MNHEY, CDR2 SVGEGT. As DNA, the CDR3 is TGTGCCAGCAGTTGGAGACTAGCCGTTGGCACAGATACGCAGTATTTT. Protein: CASSWRLAVGTDTQYF.

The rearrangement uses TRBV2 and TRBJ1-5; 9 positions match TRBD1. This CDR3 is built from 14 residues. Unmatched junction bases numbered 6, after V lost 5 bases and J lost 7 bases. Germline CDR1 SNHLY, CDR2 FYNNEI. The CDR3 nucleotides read TGTGCCAGCAGTAGACAGGGGGGGCGGCAGCCCCAGCATTTT. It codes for CASSRQGGRQPQHF. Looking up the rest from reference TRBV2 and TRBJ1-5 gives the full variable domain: EPEVTQTPSHQVTQMGQEVILRCVPISNHLYFYWYRQILGQKVEFLVSFYNNEISEKSEIFDDQFSVERPDGSNFTLKIRSTKLEDSAMYFCASSRQGGRQPQHFGDGTRLSIL.

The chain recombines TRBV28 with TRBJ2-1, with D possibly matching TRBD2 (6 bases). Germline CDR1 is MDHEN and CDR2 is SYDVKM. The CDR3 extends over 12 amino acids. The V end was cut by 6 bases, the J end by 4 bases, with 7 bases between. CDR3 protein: CASRGGYNEQFF. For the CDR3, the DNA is TGTGCCAGCAGGGGGGGTTACAATGAGCAGTTCTTC.

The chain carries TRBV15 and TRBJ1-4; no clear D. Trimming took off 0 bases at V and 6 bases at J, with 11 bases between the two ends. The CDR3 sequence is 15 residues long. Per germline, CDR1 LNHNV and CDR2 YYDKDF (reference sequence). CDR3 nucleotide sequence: TGTGCCACCAGCAGAGATCCCCCCGGGGATGAAAAACTGTTTTTT. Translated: CATSRDPPGDEKLFF.

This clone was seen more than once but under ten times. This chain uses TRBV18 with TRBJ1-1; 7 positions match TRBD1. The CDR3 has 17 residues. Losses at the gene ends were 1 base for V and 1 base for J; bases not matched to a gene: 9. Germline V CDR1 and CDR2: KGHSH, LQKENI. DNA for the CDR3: TGTGCCAGCTCACCACGGTATACAGGGGCCCGGAACACTGAAGCTTTCTTT. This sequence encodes CASSPRYTGARNTEAFF.

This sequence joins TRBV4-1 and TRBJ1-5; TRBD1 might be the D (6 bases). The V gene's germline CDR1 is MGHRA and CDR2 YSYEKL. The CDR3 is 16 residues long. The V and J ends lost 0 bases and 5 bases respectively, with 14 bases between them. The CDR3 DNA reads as TGCGCCAGCAGCCAAGAGACAGGTCGAGGGGATCAGCCCCAGCATTTT. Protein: CASSQETGRGDQPQHF.

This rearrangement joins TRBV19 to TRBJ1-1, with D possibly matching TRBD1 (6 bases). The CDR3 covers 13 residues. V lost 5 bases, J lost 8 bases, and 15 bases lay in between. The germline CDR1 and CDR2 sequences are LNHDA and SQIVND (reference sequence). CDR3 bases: TGTGCCAGTAGTCTCCGGACAGTAAGAGAAGCTTTCTTT. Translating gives CASSLRTVREAFF.

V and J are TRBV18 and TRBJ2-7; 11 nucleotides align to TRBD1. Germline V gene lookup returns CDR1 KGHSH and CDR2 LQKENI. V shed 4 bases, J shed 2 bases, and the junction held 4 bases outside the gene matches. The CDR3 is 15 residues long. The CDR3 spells CASSQPGQGAYEQYF. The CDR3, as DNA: TGTGCCAGCTCACAACCGGGACAGGGGGCCTACGAGCAGTACTTC.